Sequencing of this TCR beta chain was carried out in a study of blood T cell repertoires in COVID-19. Per germline, CDR1 SGHRS and CDR2 YFSETQ. J was trimmed by 8 bases and V by 6 bases; bases with no gene match: 10. The CDR3 is 14 residues long. Libraries were prepared by immunoSEQ multiplex PCR; TCRdb keeps only in-frame clonotypes and omits some of them. The sample gives 55,000 to 90,000 clones, roughly 77% of which show up once; roughly 0.83% is in the top ten. The sequence came from a woman in her sixties or seventies with acute or convalescent COVID-19. This chain joins TRBV5-1 and TRBJ2-1; 8 bases align to TRBD2. Sequenced sample: peripheral blood. The CDR3 protein is CASKSGSGSYEQFF. For the CDR3, the DNA is TGCGCCAGCAAGTCCGGAAGCGGGAGTTATGAGCAGTTCTTC. Variable domain in full (rest from reference TRBV5-1 and TRBJ2-1): KAGVTQTPRYLIKTRGQQVTLSCSPISGHRSVSWYQQTPGQGLQFLFEYFSETQRNKGNFPGRFSGRQFSNSRSEMNVSTLELGDSALYLCASKSGSGSYEQFFGPGTRLTVL.